This T cell receptor beta chain was sequenced for a study of CXCR3-negative and CXCR3-positive naive CD8 T cells. For the study at large: TRB reads totalled about 150 million, about 1.5 +/- 0.3 million per library.

As for this clonotype: Its antigen is as yet unknown.

Naive CD8+ T cells carried a CD45RO-CCR7+CD27+CD95- phenotype. Through 5' RACE with UMI labels, the TRB cDNA libraries were prepared. TCRdb re-called the 5' RACE reads; one entry per CDR3 protein, DNA not given. The sample has over 95,000 distinct CDR3 sequences, and its top ten clones hold roughly 0.35%. Study-level points and caveats: CXCR3-expressing naive cells carried TRB CDR3s more hydrophobic than those of CXCR3-negative naive cells. In both naive subsets diversity was comparably high, whereas memory CD8+ cells showed much lower diversity.

This sequence was found in a human donor in good health. Some clones in this sample may be carry-over from other donors' samples. Sequenced material: naive CXCR3+ CD8+ T cells from blood. Subset indicated: CD45RO-CCR7+CD27+CD95- naive CD8+ T cells expressing CXCR3 (TNR3+).

CDR3 loop: CASSLSREATLMGAFF. The chain recombines TRBV28 with TRBJ1-1. Germline loops: CDR1 MDHEN, CDR2 SYDVKM. This CDR3 has 16 residues.